The source of this T cell receptor (beta chain) is a study of blood T cell repertoires in COVID-19. Assay used: immunoSEQ multiplex PCR; TCRdb lists only in-frame clones, some missing. Here the sample spans 290,000 or so clones, approximately 89% being singletons. V was cut by 2 bases and J by 5 bases, with 18 bases left in between. CDR3 length: 17 amino acids. Germline values: CDR1 MNHEY, CDR2 SMNVEV (reference sequence). Sequenced input: PBMCs or T cells enriched from blood (not recorded which). This chain links TRBV27 with TRBJ2-2, with D possibly matching TRBD1 (6 bases). This TCR came from a woman under 30 who had recovered from COVID-19. The CDR3 region is CASSLSWLRQATGELFF. The CDR3 DNA follows: TGTGCCAGCAGTTTAAGCTGGCTTCGACAGGCGACCGGGGAGCTGTTTTTT.